The T cell receptor (beta chain) described here comes from a study of cytomegalovirus exposure and HLA in healthy donors. The germline V gene encodes CDR1 SQVTM and CDR2 ANQGSEA. This CDR3 is built from 11 residues. V dropped 8 bases and J dropped 6 bases, with 13 bases sitting between them. The primer mix had 60 Vbeta and 13 Jbeta primers. Clones were read by immunoSEQ multiplex PCR, and TCRdb kept only the in-frame ones, dropping some. The sample has about 93,000 clones, under 85% seen once. A word on this clone: The target antigen is unknown.

Study-level points and caveats: Confirmation in vitro established that a few CMV-associated chains were specific for CMV antigens. A classifier reportedly called cytomegalovirus status with high sensitivity and specificity. The authors enumerated around 150 TCR beta chains as linked to cytomegalovirus. Some 17,000 TCR beta sequences were associated with HLA alleles at 0.05 false discovery rate in a later analysis.

Material for sequencing was PBMCs. The TCR originated in a woman between 40 and 50 years old in good health and CMV-seronegative. The V and J genes are TRBV29-1 and TRBJ1-2; tentatively, D is TRBD1 (5 bases). CDR3 protein: CSLGPGDGYTF. The CDR3 coding sequence is TGCAGCCTGGGACCGGGGGATGGCTACACCTTC.